Below, 24 T cell receptor beta chains from the same sample are listed, as sequenced in a study of blood T cell repertoires in COVID-19. Repertoires were generated with immunoSEQ multiplex PCR, while TCRdb's copy carries only in-frame clones and drops some. The sample holds 180,000 or so clones; roughly 86% are singletons and the top ten take around 2.5%. The specimen was peripheral blood. These receptors were collected from a man aged 35 to 55 with active or convalescent COVID-19.

The chain recombines TRBV4-3 with TRBJ1-4, with D possibly being TRBD1 (6 bases). V dropped 0 bases and J dropped 3 bases, with 14 bases sitting between them. The CDR3 length is 17 residues. Germline CDR1 is LGHNA and CDR2 is YSLEER. The CDR3 sequence: CASSQDVRGGANEKLFF. The CDR3 DNA follows: TGCGCCAGCAGCCAAGATGTGAGGGGGGGGGCTAATGAAAAACTGTTTTTT.

The table lists this clone with a count of one. This sequence joins TRBV3-1 (or the pseudogene TRBV3-2) and TRBJ2-4; 13 positions match TRBD2. Germline loops: CDR1 LGHDT, CDR2 YNNKEL (reference sequence). J gave up 7 bases and V 0 bases, and 6 bases lay outside the gene matches. The CDR3 is 17 amino acids. The CDR3 nucleotides are TGTGCCAGCAGCCAAGATTTCGGGACTAGCGGGGTGAACATTCAGTACTTC. The encoded protein is CASSQDFGTSGVNIQYF.

The V and J genes are TRBV6-2 or TRBV6-3 and TRBJ2-1, with no clear D. Germline-derived CDR1 and CDR2 are MNHEY and SVGEGT. The CDR3 sequence is 15 residues long. Trimming stripped 0 bases from V and 3 bases from J, with 9 bases between. CDR3 sequence: CASSYSKPGYNEQFF. Here the CDR3 DNA reads TGTGCCAGCAGTTACTCGAAGCCGGGCTACAATGAGCAGTTCTTC.

The CDR3 DNA is TGTGCCAGCAGTTCACCGGGACAGACGAACACCGGGGAGCTGTTTTTT. Translating gives CASSSPGQTNTGELFF. The chain is built from TRBV6-2 or TRBV6-3 and TRBJ2-2; 7 bases align to TRBD1. The CDR3 has 16 residues. V gave up 4 bases and J gave up 0 bases; unmatched junction bases: 5. Germline V CDR1 and CDR2: MNHEY, SVGEGT.

The V call is TRBV6-5, the J call TRBJ2-7, with TRBD2 matching over 7 bases. The CDR3 consists of 14 residues. J was trimmed by 0 bases and V by 5 bases; bases with no gene match: 4. The germline V gene has CDR1 MNHEY and CDR2 SVGAGI. CDR3 loop: CASSRGGPSYEQYF. The CDR3 coding sequence is TGTGCCAGCAGTCGCGGGGGACCCTCCTACGAGCAGTACTTC.

The chain recombines TRBV29-1 with TRBJ1-1; the D gene is possibly TRBD1 (5 bases). The CDR3 spans 11 residues. Germline V lookup: CDR1 SQVTM, CDR2 ANQGSEA. V lost 4 bases to trimming and J lost 8 bases, with 11 bases between them. In DNA form, the CDR3 reads TGCAGCGTTGGAGACCCAGGGGAAGCTTTCTTT. Its protein product is CSVGDPGEAFF.

V is TRBV15 and J is TRBJ2-3; maybe TRBD1 (6 bases). The CDR3 extends over 16 amino acids. Trimming removed 1 base at V and 2 bases at J, with 13 bases between. Germline assignment: CDR1 LNHNV and CDR2 YYDKDF (reference sequence). CDR3 DNA sequence: TGTGCCACCAGCAGAGGTCCAGGGGTGGCCACAGATACGCAGTATTTT. This codes for CATSRGPGVATDTQYF.

V and J are TRBV11-2 and TRBJ2-1; 12 bases align to TRBD2. CDR1 and CDR2 (germline): SGHAT, FQNNGV. The V and J ends lost 8 bases and 9 bases, in that order; junction bases with no gene match: 8. The CDR3 has 14 amino acids. The CDR3 here is CASGSPSGGGEQFF. The DNA for the CDR3 is TGTGCCAGCGGCTCGCCTAGCGGGGGGGGTGAGCAGTTCTTC.

The chain employs TRBV5-1 and TRBJ2-3; D might be TRBD2 (5 bases). Trimming removed 5 bases at V and 6 bases at J, with 13 bases between. CDR1 is SGHRS and CDR2 is YFSETQ in the germline V gene. The CDR3 has 13 residues. The chain's CDR3 is CASSFQPSDTQYF. In nucleotides, the CDR3 is TGCGCCAGCAGTTTTCAGCCTAGCGATACGCAGTATTTT.

This rearrangement joins TRBV11-2 to TRBJ2-2, with D possibly being TRBD1 (8 bases). The CDR3 is 15 residues long. Germline CDR1 and CDR2: SGHAT and FQNNGV. V was clipped by 2 bases and J by 7 bases, with 14 bases between them. CDR3 coding DNA: TGTGCCAGCAGCTTACGACAGGGGAGGGTCGGGGAGCTGTTTTTT. It codes for CASSLRQGRVGELFF.

The chain is built from TRBV19 and TRBJ1-1; D is unresolved. In germline, CDR1 is LNHDA, CDR2 SQIVND (reference sequence). The length of the CDR3 is 12 residues. Trimming shortened V by 9 bases and J by 0 bases, and 8 bases separated the two germline ends. The CDR3 region is CASSDMNTEAFF. The CDR3 DNA sequence: TGTGCCAGCTCAGACATGAACACTGAAGCTTTCTTT.

The V gene is TRBV9, the J gene TRBJ2-1; the match to TRBD2 covers 9 bases. The germline V gene has CDR1 SGDLS and CDR2 YYNGEE. V lost 0 bases and J lost 7; bases outside the gene matches: 8. The CDR3 has 16 amino acids. CDR3 region: CASSVVGGGAWNEQFF. The CDR3 DNA reads TGTGCCAGCAGCGTAGTTGGCGGGGGGGCGTGGAATGAGCAGTTCTTC.

This chain links TRBV13 with TRBJ1-6, with D maybe TRBD1 (5 bases). This CDR3 is 15 amino acids long. From germline, CDR1 is PRHDT and CDR2 FYEKMQ (reference sequence). V lost 2 bases, J lost 10 bases, and 15 bases lay in between. The CDR3: CASSLRVGGDSPLHF. CDR3 nucleotide sequence: TGTGCCAGCAGCTTACGGGTGGGGGGAGACTCACCCCTCCACTTT.

The V and J genes are TRBV7-9 and TRBJ2-2, with a tentative D call TRBD1 (6 bases). The CDR3 loop spans 15 amino acids. Trimming removed 8 bases from V and 5 bases from J, with 18 bases in between. Per germline, CDR1 SEHNR and CDR2 FQNEAQ (reference sequence). The DNA of the CDR3 is TGTGCCAGCTTGGACAGAAGGAGACAGACCGGGGAGCTGTTTTTT. Protein: CASLDRRRQTGELFF.

CDR3 in amino acids: CASSSRQGADQPQHF. DNA of the CDR3: TGTGCCAGTAGTTCCAGACAGGGGGCAGATCAGCCCCAGCATTTT. V and J are TRBV19 and TRBJ1-5, with 10 bases aligning to TRBD1. After removal of 5 bases from V and 5 bases from J, the junction contained 6 bases not matched to a gene. CDR3 length: 15 residues. Germline V gene sequence: CDR1 LNHDA, CDR2 SQIVND (reference sequence).

The gene calls are TRBV7-8 and TRBJ1-4; D call uncertain. Germline V CDR1 and CDR2: SGHVS, FQNEAQ. Trimming removed 1 base from V and 8 bases from J, with 14 bases in between. This CDR3 has 15 residues. CDR3 coding DNA: TGTGCCAGCAGCTTAGGAGGCGGGTTCGGCGAAAAACTGTTTTTT. Protein product: CASSLGGGFGEKLFF.

This clone was observed once. The chain recombines TRBV19 with TRBJ1-6, with TRBD1 matching over 8 bases. The germline CDR1 and CDR2 sequences are LNHDA and SQIVND (reference sequence). The CDR3 loop spans 16 amino acids. V was pared by 0 bases and J by 7 bases, with 5 bases of the junction left unmatched. CDR3 region: CASSIDPDRVNSPLHF. The CDR3 nucleotides read TGTGCCAGTAGTATAGATCCGGACAGGGTGAATTCACCCCTCCACTTT. Full variable domain (rest looked up from reference TRBV19 and TRBJ1-6): DGGITQSPKYLFRKEGQNVTLSCEQNLNHDAMYWYRQDPGQGLRLIYYSQIVNDFQKGDIAEGYSVSREKKESFPLTVTSAQKNPTAFYLCASSIDPDRVNSPLHFGNGTRLTVT.

The rearrangement links TRBV7-9 to TRBJ2-1; 9 bases fit TRBD2. In germline, CDR1 is SEHNR, CDR2 FQNEAQ (reference sequence). This CDR3 is 16 amino acids long. V trimming: 2 bases; J trimming: 8 bases; junction bases outside the gene matches: 10. CDR3 loop: CASSLYPPSGVHEQFF. The CDR3 DNA reads as TGTGCCAGCAGCTTATACCCCCCTAGCGGGGTTCATGAGCAGTTCTTC.

V gene TRBV11-1 combines with J gene TRBJ1-1; a weak D match, TRBD1 (6 bases). With 5 bases removed from V and 6 bases from J, the gap between germline ends came to 13 bases. This CDR3 comprises 13 residues. Germline V lookup: CDR1 SGHAT, CDR2 FQDESV (reference sequence). The CDR3 sequence is CASSLRQAAEAFF. CDR3 in DNA: TGTGCCAGCAGCCTACGACAGGCCGCTGAAGCTTTCTTT.

The V call is TRBV7-2, the J call TRBJ1-2, with D uncertain. The V gene lost 5 bases and the J gene lost 3 bases, with 10 bases spanning the gap. The CDR3 has 13 residues. Germline CDR1 SGHTA, CDR2 FQGNSA. CDR3 DNA: TGTGCCAGCAGCGTGAACAGTTACTATGGCTACACCTTC. Protein product: CASSVNSYYGYTF.

The chain links TRBV9 to TRBJ2-5, with 9 bases lining up with TRBD2. In germline, CDR1 is SGDLS, CDR2 YYNGEE. CDR3 length: 15 residues. Losses at the gene ends were 0 bases for V and 9 bases for J; bases not matched to a gene: 9. CDR3 in DNA: TGTGCCAGCAGCGTAGACCCTAGCGGGGTCCAGCCCCAGTACTTC. It codes for CASSVDPSGVQPQYF.

V gene TRBV5-4 combines with J gene TRBJ2-1, with D possibly being TRBD1 (5 bases). Germline CDR1 SGHNT, CDR2 YYREEE (reference sequence). This CDR3 contains 12 residues. Trimming pared 4 bases from V and 5 bases from J, leaving 7 bases between. CDR3: CASSRQNNEQFF. In DNA form, the CDR3 reads TGTGCCAGCAGCCGACAGAACAATGAGCAGTTCTTC.

The chain carries TRBV4-1 and TRBJ2-1; D is possibly TRBD2 (6 bases). This CDR3 comprises 16 residues. Germline V gives CDR1 MGHRA, CDR2 YSYEKL. The germline V and J ends were trimmed by 0 bases and 4 bases, with 13 bases remaining between them. CDR3 protein: CASSQDTGGTYNEQFF. CDR3 sequence (DNA): TGCGCCAGCAGCCAAGATACCGGGGGAACTTACAATGAGCAGTTCTTC.

The chain employs TRBV10-3 and TRBJ2-5, with 14 positions matching TRBD2. J gave up 5 bases and V 6 bases, and 8 bases lay outside the gene matches. The CDR3 has 16 residues. In germline, CDR1 is ENHRY, CDR2 SYGVKD. The CDR3 here is CAISRLAGGSLETQYF. CDR3 sequence (DNA): TGTGCCATCAGCAGACTAGCGGGGGGGTCTTTGGAGACCCAGTACTTC.